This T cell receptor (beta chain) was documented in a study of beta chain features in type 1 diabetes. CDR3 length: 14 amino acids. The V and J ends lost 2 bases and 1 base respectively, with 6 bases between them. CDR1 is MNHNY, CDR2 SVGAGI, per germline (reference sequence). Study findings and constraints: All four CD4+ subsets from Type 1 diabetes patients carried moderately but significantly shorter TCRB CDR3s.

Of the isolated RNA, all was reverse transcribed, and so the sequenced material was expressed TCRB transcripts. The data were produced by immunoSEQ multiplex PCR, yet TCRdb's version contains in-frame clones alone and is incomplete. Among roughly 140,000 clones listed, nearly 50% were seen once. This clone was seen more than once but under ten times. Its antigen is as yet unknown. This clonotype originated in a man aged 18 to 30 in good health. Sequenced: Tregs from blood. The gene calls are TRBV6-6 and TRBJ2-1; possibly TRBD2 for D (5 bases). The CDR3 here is CASSYRRSYNEQFF. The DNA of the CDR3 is TGTGCCAGCAGTTACCGGAGGTCCTACAATGAGCAGTTCTTC.